One sample yielded the 14 T cell receptor beta chains listed below, sequenced in a study of shared clonotypes between healthy human individuals. Naive CD8 cells were CD45RO-negative, positively selected for CCR7, excluding terminally differentiated effector memory CD45RA+ cells. Here immunoSEQ multiplex PCR was the method, and the copy in TCRdb shows in-frame clones only, minus some. The repertoire has roughly 650,000 clones, roughly 95% of them found once; the top ten carry 0.095% to 0.13%. Sample: naive CD8+ T cells sorted from blood. Receptor source: a woman aged 25 to 39 in good health.

This rearrangement joins TRBV11-1 to TRBJ2-7; 8 bases map to TRBD2. Germline values: CDR1 SGHAT, CDR2 FQDESV (reference sequence). V trimming: 3 bases; J trimming: 6 bases; junction bases outside the gene matches: 13. The CDR3 covers 16 residues. CDR3: CASSLPGLVNPGEQYF. Here the CDR3 DNA reads TGTGCCAGCAGCTTGCCGGGACTAGTGAATCCGGGCGAGCAGTACTTC.

V gene TRBV19 combines with J gene TRBJ1-5, with a weak D call TRBD1 (6 bases). This CDR3 comprises 14 residues. Germline loops: CDR1 LNHDA, CDR2 SQIVND (reference sequence). V dropped 6 bases and J dropped 4 bases, with 13 bases sitting between them. Here the CDR3 reads CASSWGAGNQPQHF. For the CDR3, the DNA is TGTGCCAGTAGCTGGGGGGCGGGTAATCAGCCCCAGCATTTT.

The CDR3 DNA is TGTGCCAGCAGTTCCGCGGGAGGGTCGAACACCGGGGAGCTGTTTTTT. This sequence encodes CASSSAGGSNTGELFF. This chain joins TRBV6-5 and TRBJ2-2; 9 positions match TRBD2. The CDR3 is 16 amino acids. J gave up 0 bases and V 4 bases, and 3 bases lay outside the gene matches. Per the germline V gene, CDR1 is MNHEY and CDR2 is SVGAGI.

The V and J genes are TRBV6-1 and TRBJ1-2; D not certain. Per germline, CDR1 MNHNS and CDR2 SASEGT. The V and J ends lost 7 bases and 7 bases respectively, with 19 bases between them. The CDR3 has 14 residues. The CDR3 loop is CASTEGPGLSGYTF. CDR3 nucleotides: TGTGCCAGCACCGAAGGTCCAGGTTTAAGTGGCTACACCTTC.

V and J are TRBV27 and TRBJ1-1; D unresolved. CDR1 and CDR2 from the germline V gene are MNHEY and SMNVEV (reference sequence). V lost 1 base and J 8 bases, leaving 14 bases between the germline ends. This CDR3 has 14 residues. CDR3 sequence reads: CASSLFAFGEEAFF. In DNA form, the CDR3 reads TGTGCCAGCAGTTTATTTGCGTTCGGGGAGGAAGCTTTCTTT.

This chain joins TRBV5-5 and TRBJ2-7; possible D gene TRBD1, 6 bases. Germline assignment: CDR1 SGHKS and CDR2 YYEKEE (reference sequence). The CDR3 sequence is 16 residues long. V gave up 5 bases and J gave up 6 bases, with 24 bases separating them. CDR3 in amino acids: CASRPQGRQIPFEQYF. The CDR3 nucleotides are TGTGCCAGCAGACCACAGGGTCGGCAGATACCCTTCGAGCAGTACTTC. Looking up the rest from reference TRBV5-5 and TRBJ2-7 gives the full variable domain: DAGVTQSPTHLIKTRGQQVTLRCSPISGHKSVSWYQQVLGQGPQFIFQYYEKEERGRGNFPDRFSARQFPNYSSELNVNALLLGDSALYLCASRPQGRQIPFEQYFGPGTRLTVT.

The V call is TRBV10-1, the J call TRBJ2-1; 10 nucleotides agree with TRBD2. CDR3 size: 15 residues. Looked up from germline, CDR1 is WNHNN and CDR2 is SYGVQD (reference sequence). V lost 6 bases, J lost 5 bases, and 7 bases stayed unmatched. CDR3 sequence (DNA): TGCGCCAGCAGGCTAGCGGGAGTGGGCCACAATGAGCAGTTCTTC. This encodes CASRLAGVGHNEQFF.

This chain joins TRBV27 and TRBJ2-2, with a possible D match to TRBD2 (6 bases). Germline V gene sequence: CDR1 MNHEY, CDR2 SMNVEV (reference sequence). V gave up 6 bases and J gave up 6 bases, with 20 bases separating them. The CDR3 is 16 amino acids. The CDR3 DNA reads as TGTGCCAGCAGCCCTAGACTAGGTTTTTTTCCCGGGGAGCTGTTTTTT. Protein: CASSPRLGFFPGELFF.

The chain links TRBV2 to TRBJ2-7; unclear D gene. Germline values: CDR1 SNHLY, CDR2 FYNNEI. Trimming took off 6 bases at V and 0 bases at J, with 15 bases between the two ends. The CDR3 contains 15 residues. The CDR3 reads CASSTGMSASYEQYF. As DNA, the CDR3 is TGTGCCAGCAGCACCGGAATGTCGGCCTCCTACGAGCAGTACTTC.

The chain combines TRBV10-2 with TRBJ2-7; tentatively, D is TRBD2 (5 bases). Germline V lookup: CDR1 WSHSY, CDR2 SAAADI. The CDR3 is 12 amino acids. The V and J ends lost 6 bases and 2 bases respectively, with 8 bases between them. CDR3 in DNA: TGCGCCAGCAGCGGGATGGCCTACGAGCAGTACTTC. Residues: CASSGMAYEQYF.

The chain recombines TRBV7-9 with TRBJ2-1; 9 positions match TRBD2. The CDR3 contains 15 residues. Germline loops: CDR1 SEHNR, CDR2 FQNEAQ (reference sequence). Trimming removed 8 bases from V and 4 bases from J; junction bases left unmatched: 9. CDR3 sequence (DNA): TGTGCCAGCCTAGATAGCGGGAGAGGGTACAATGAGCAGTTCTTC. Its protein is CASLDSGRGYNEQFF.

The chain carries TRBV5-1 and TRBJ2-1; D remains ambiguous. The CDR3 runs to 13 residues. CDR1 is SGHRS and CDR2 is YFSETQ in the germline V gene. Between the trimmed V and J ends, which lost 4 bases and 8 bases, there was a span of 13 bases. The CDR3 nucleotides are TGCGCCAGCAGCGCCAACTTTCGGGATGAGCAGTTCTTC. Residues: CASSANFRDEQFF.

V and J are TRBV28 and TRBJ2-7; D could derive from TRBD1 or TRBD2 (5 bases each). There are 14 residues in the CDR3. From germline, CDR1 is MDHEN and CDR2 SYDVKM. The V end lost 4 bases, the J end lost 0 bases, and 10 bases lay between the germline ends. CDR3 nucleotides: TGTGCCAGCAGTTACTCGGGGCACTCCTACGAGCAGTACTTC. As protein: CASSYSGHSYEQYF.

The V call is TRBV7-9, the J call TRBJ2-3, with TRBD1 identical over 11 bases. Unmatched junction bases numbered 12, after V lost 5 bases and J lost 5 bases. CDR1 SEHNR and CDR2 FQNEAQ come from the germline V gene (reference sequence). CDR3 length: 17 amino acids. The CDR3 sequence is CASSTRTGGAFRDTQYF. The CDR3 bases are TGTGCCAGCAGCACACGGACAGGGGGCGCCTTTAGAGATACGCAGTATTTT.